This T cell receptor beta chain was captured by sequencing in a study of T cell responses to AZD1222 COVID-19 vaccine (dated by TCRdb to about 2021). Looking at the study overall: A total of under 250 trial participants underwent TCR sequencing, of whom about 200 had received two doses of AZD1222 and about 25 had received two doses of the MenACWY control vaccine. Trial participants were enrolled by age into 18-55, 56-69 and 70-plus year subgroups, with about 150, 27 and 61 TCR-sequenced participants respectively. Study-wide conclusions, independent of this receptor: The vaccine-associated CD4 TCRs covered the entire spike protein, and the dominant responses fell in regions 160-218 and 743-854. Reportedly, close to half of the unique spike-specific TCRs recognized epitopes lying outside the regions that are mutated in the B.1.351 and B.1.1.7 variants. After two AZD1222 doses, spike-specific TCR breadth and depth were significantly higher than at day 0 and than in MenACWY recipients. Participants were mostly white British, with more females than males. The authors suggested clonal diversity may have been underestimated. Because no samples from the day 14 peak response were available, repertoires could be characterized only after the peak T cell response. In the small 56-69-year group, the increase in depth fell short of significance, most likely because of low power. Only five to seven AZD1222 recipients were SARS-CoV-2 seropositive at baseline, limiting conclusions about previously exposed vaccinees.

This clone was seen a single time. What antigen it recognizes has not been identified. Per-base quality was not reported, and no clone a single base away is much larger than it. The CDR3, cysteine through phenylalanine, is 13 amino acids long. The only DNA kept is the CDR3, 39 bases in frame from the first base. CDR1 is given as SNHLY and CDR2 as FYNNEI, both from the germline V gene. V is reduced by 5 bases and J by 8 bases, leaving a spacing of 15 bases between them. The intended sense of this specimen's time point label: about 28 days (+/-7) after the second vaccine dose. Because spike-specific TCR depth and breadth did not differ between the two schedules, AZD1222 recipients who got a second dose at roughly 4 weeks were pooled with those who got a second dose at roughly 12 weeks. The vaccinee samples were drawn from two UK trials, COV001 and COV002, one of which was a single-blind randomized controlled phase 2/3 trial testing AZD1222 (ChAdOx1 nCoV-19) in healthy adults. Trial participant PBMC samples were collected at day 0 and day 28 after the second dose for TCRbeta chain sequencing.

The CDR3 regions of human TCRbeta chains were subjected to immunosequencing. As for how the authors treated the data: Repertoire TCRs were matched against a reference library of SARS-CoV-2-specific TCRs generated with the MIRA antigen-specificity platform. Breadth was defined as the fraction of unique TCRs that were SARS-CoV-2-associated. Depth was defined as the fraction of total T cells that were SARS-CoV-2-associated. Using the MIRA data, each spike-specific TCR was mapped to the spike region that the TCR reacts to and placed in a CD4 or CD8 class. Log10-transformed breadth and depth values were compared by one-way ANOVA with Sidak's multiple comparisons tests. The clones in this table, taken by TCRdb from immuneACCESS, are in-frame only. Not every clone is retained; where verified, under half of the shortfall comes from an unresolved V gene, and the cause of the rest is unknown. That table gives V, J and clone size, and the DNA gave D and trimming. This sample is represented by about 130,000 clones; around 90% of them were singletons. The top ten constitute roughly 6.1% of the sample.

This specimen was peripheral blood, taken 28 days after the second AZD1222 dose. The rearranged segments are TRBV2 and TRBJ1-1; perhaps TRBD1 is the D gene, with 6 bases matching. This TCR was sampled from an adult who received the AZD1222 COVID-19 vaccine. The CDR3 reads CASSWKAGGEAFF. The DNA is as follows: TGTGCCAGCAGTTGGAAAGCCGGGGGCGAAGCTTTCTTT.